The 31 T cell receptor beta chains presented below share a single source sample, sequenced in a study of blood T cell repertoires in COVID-19. Some clones are missing from TCRdb's copy, which holds only in-frame ones; the method was immunoSEQ multiplex PCR. The sample yields about 120,000 clones, about 84% seen once. Material for sequencing was peripheral blood. The receptor source for this set is a man aged 50-60 years with acute or convalescent COVID-19.

This clone came up a few times. J is TRBJ2-7 and V is TRBV5-1, with TRBD1 as a possible D gene (5 bases). V was clipped by 2 bases and J by 0 bases, with 9 bases between them. Germline V gene sequence: CDR1 SGHRS, CDR2 YFSETQ. This CDR3 spans 14 amino acids. DNA of the CDR3: TGCGCCAGCAGCTTCGACAGTGGCTCCTACGAGCAGTACTTC. Translating it yields CASSFDSGSYEQYF.

This chain uses TRBV4-1 with TRBJ2-4; TRBD1 aligns across 9 bases. J was trimmed by 3 bases and V by 1 base; bases with no gene match: 1. Germline V gene sequence: CDR1 MGHRA, CDR2 YSYEKL. The length of the CDR3 is 15 residues. The CDR3 DNA reads as TGCGCCAGCAGCCAAGGACAGGGGGACAAAAACATTCAGTACTTC. It translates to CASSQGQGDKNIQYF.

This clone was picked up a small number of times. The chain joins TRBV3-1 (or the pseudogene TRBV3-2) to TRBJ1-4; unclear D gene. Trimming left V 4 bases short and J 4 bases short, with 7 bases between. The CDR3 is 13 residues long. The germline V gene has CDR1 LGHDT and CDR2 YNNKEL (reference sequence). This CDR3 reads CASSPSLNEKLFF. The CDR3 coding sequence is TGTGCCAGCAGCCCTTCCCTTAATGAAAAACTGTTTTTT.

This rearrangement joins TRBV28 to TRBJ1-5; no definite D call. V gave up 5 bases and J gave up 1 base, with 9 bases separating them. This CDR3 region has 14 residues. The germline V gene encodes CDR1 MDHEN and CDR2 SYDVKM. CDR3 protein: CASSPRISNQPQHF. DNA of the CDR3: TGTGCCAGCAGTCCCAGGATAAGCAATCAGCCCCAGCATTTT.

This chain links TRBV9 with TRBJ2-1; TRBD1 matches at 10 bases. This CDR3 has 15 residues. The germline V gene encodes CDR1 SGDLS and CDR2 YYNGEE. Trimming cost V 4 bases and J 8 bases; bases outside gene matches: 9. CDR3 residues: CASSPRTGGSDEQFF. CDR3 in DNA: TGTGCCAGCAGCCCACGGACAGGGGGAAGCGATGAGCAGTTCTTC.

The chain is built from TRBV24-1 and TRBJ2-5; a possible D gene is TRBD2 (5 bases). CDR3 length: 15 amino acids. Germline loops: CDR1 KGHDR, CDR2 SFDVKD. Trimming took off 5 bases at V and 1 base at J, with 13 bases between the two ends. DNA for the CDR3: TGTGCCACCAGTGGGGCAGCCGGAGGCCAAGAGACCCAGTACTTC. It specifies CATSGAAGGQETQYF.

CDR3 sequence reads: CASSTTTPGGPGELFF. The CDR3 coding sequence is TGTGCCAGCAGCACTACTACCCCAGGGGGTCCCGGGGAGCTGTTTTTT. This chain connects TRBV11-3 to TRBJ2-2; 7 nucleotides line up with TRBD1. Germline V gene data show CDR1 as SGHNT and CDR2 as YENEEA. With V trimmed by 5 bases and J by 6 bases, 12 bases remained unmatched. This CDR3 is built from 16 residues.

The chain couples TRBV9 to TRBJ1-1; D not resolved. V was clipped by 1 base and J by 1 base, with 11 bases between them. Germline CDR1 and CDR2: SGDLS and YYNGEE. This CDR3 is built from 15 residues. CDR3 loop: CASSVKAGANTEAFF. CDR3 in DNA: TGTGCCAGCAGCGTAAAGGCAGGTGCGAACACTGAAGCTTTCTTT.

This clone was seen once. The gene calls are TRBV30 and TRBJ1-3, with 8 bases aligning to TRBD1. This CDR3 is built from 13 residues. V shed 3 bases and J 4 bases; nucleotides not matched to a gene: 2. Germline assignment: CDR1 GTSNPN and CDR2 SVGIG (reference sequence). The CDR3 reads CAWRHRGGNTIYF. CDR3 coding DNA: TGTGCCTGGAGGCACAGGGGGGGAAACACCATATATTTT.

This clone came up a few times. The CDR3 here is CASSYSVASGGPAGELFF. The DNA of the CDR3 is TGTGCCAGCAGTTACTCCGTGGCTAGCGGGGGCCCCGCCGGGGAGCTGTTTTTT. The rearrangement links TRBV6-2 or TRBV6-3 to TRBJ2-2, with 10 bases that match TRBD2. Germline trimming cut 0 bases from V and 6 bases from J; bases unmatched to any gene: 10. The V gene's germline CDR1 is MNHEY and CDR2 SVGEGT. CDR3 length equals 18 residues.

J is TRBJ1-6 and V is TRBV6-5, with a weak D call TRBD1 (6 bases). V was cut by 4 bases and J by 15 bases, with 16 bases left in between. Germline CDR1 is MNHEY and CDR2 is SVGAGI. There are 13 residues in the CDR3. CDR3 DNA: TGTGCCAGCAGTTCATCGACAGGTTTTCACCTCCACTTT. It specifies CASSSSTGFHLHF.

This clone occurred a few times. The genes are TRBV6-1 and TRBJ1-1; 7 nucleotides line up with TRBD1. V gave up 1 base and J gave up 8 bases; unmatched junction bases: 10. Per germline, CDR1 MNHNS and CDR2 SASEGT. This CDR3 is 15 amino acids long. The CDR3 reads CASSEVRTGRWEAFF. DNA of the CDR3: TGTGCCAGCAGTGAAGTTAGGACAGGACGTTGGGAAGCTTTCTTT.

The V gene is TRBV2, the J gene TRBJ2-7, with 10 bases lining up with TRBD1. This CDR3 has 14 residues. CDR1 is SNHLY, CDR2 FYNNEI, per germline. V gave up 4 bases and J gave up 4 bases; unmatched junction bases: 4. This chain's CDR3 is CASSVDRGGYEQYF. CDR3 in DNA: TGTGCCAGCAGTGTGGACAGGGGGGGTTACGAGCAGTACTTC.

The chain joins TRBV11-2 to TRBJ1-1; 7 nucleotides match TRBD1. Germline trimming cut 5 bases from V and 1 base from J; bases unmatched to any gene: 10. Germline assignment: CDR1 SGHAT and CDR2 FQNNGV. This CDR3 spans 16 amino acids. The CDR3 DNA is TGTGCCAGCAGCACATTGGCCGACAGGGCGAACACTGAAGCTTTCTTT. Translated: CASSTLADRANTEAFF.

This chain uses TRBV28 with TRBJ1-2; 11 bases line up with TRBD1. J lost 4 bases, V lost 5 bases, and 9 bases had no gene match. CDR1 is MDHEN, CDR2 SYDVKM, per germline. There are 16 residues in the CDR3. The CDR3 is CASSLQDRGPIYGYTF. CDR3 in DNA: TGTGCCAGCAGTCTTCAGGACAGGGGGCCCATCTATGGCTACACCTTC.

J is TRBJ2-3 and V is TRBV24-1; the match to TRBD2 covers 15 bases. V was clipped by 5 bases and J by 1 base; unmatched bases: 9. The CDR3 extends over 19 amino acids. In germline, CDR1 is KGHDR, CDR2 SFDVKD. This CDR3 is CATSVSEGLAGGGTDTQYF. The CDR3, as DNA: TGTGCCACCAGTGTATCTGAAGGACTAGCGGGGGGGGGCACAGATACGCAGTATTTT.

This clone was recorded a few times. The rearrangement uses TRBV5-1 and TRBJ1-3; D not certain. The CDR3 has 15 amino acids. The germline V gene has CDR1 SGHRS and CDR2 YFSETQ. The V end was cut by 0 bases, the J end by 0 bases, with 7 bases between. The chain's CDR3 is CASSLGGGSGNTIYF. CDR3 sequence (DNA): TGCGCCAGCAGCTTGGGGGGAGGCTCTGGAAACACCATATATTTT.

The chain combines TRBV24-1 with TRBJ1-5; D uncertain. The CDR3 extends over 17 amino acids. The germline V gene encodes CDR1 KGHDR and CDR2 SFDVKD. Trimming stripped 10 bases from V and 3 bases from J, with 24 bases between. The CDR3 spells CATSRGVDWEDNQPQHF. The CDR3 bases are TGTGCCACTTCTCGTGGAGTGGACTGGGAAGACAATCAGCCCCAGCATTTT.

V and J are TRBV10-3 and TRBJ1-5; D is possibly TRBD1 (5 bases). Germline CDR1 is ENHRY and CDR2 is SYGVKD. The CDR3 is 13 residues long. Trimming removed 6 bases from V and 4 bases from J, with 10 bases in between. The CDR3 nucleotides are TGTGCCATCAGCGGGGGGGGTAATCAGCCCCAGCATTTT. Translating it yields CAISGGGNQPQHF.

The chain carries TRBV5-1 and TRBJ2-1, with 10 bases that match TRBD1. The junction had 9 bases not matched to a gene; V was cut back by 4 bases and J by 8 bases. The germline V gene has CDR1 SGHRS and CDR2 YFSETQ. CDR3 length: 15 amino acids. The CDR3 loop reads CASSAGQGNNDEQFF. DNA of the CDR3: TGCGCCAGCAGCGCGGGACAGGGGAACAACGATGAGCAGTTCTTC.

V usage is TRBV3-1 (or the pseudogene TRBV3-2) and J usage is TRBJ2-1, with D tentatively TRBD1 (5 bases). V was clipped by 3 bases and J by 2 bases, with 8 bases between them. This CDR3 comprises 14 residues. The germline V gene encodes CDR1 LGHDT and CDR2 YNNKEL (reference sequence). As DNA, the CDR3 is TGTGCCAGCAGCCAGGGCAGGGCCTACAATGAGCAGTTCTTC. Translating gives CASSQGRAYNEQFF.

A remark on this clone: The sample holds other DNA sequences that translate to the same CDR3. The chain uses TRBV19 and TRBJ1-2; TRBD1 matches at 10 bases. CDR1 and CDR2 from the germline V gene are LNHDA and SQIVND (reference sequence). The CDR3 runs 13 residues. With V trimmed by 6 bases and J by 5 bases, 3 bases remained unmatched. The CDR3 coding sequence is TGTGCCAGTAGCGGGACAGGGGCTTATGGCTACACCTTC. It codes for CASSGTGAYGYTF.

This clone was observed a few times. This sequence joins TRBV13 and TRBJ1-1, with TRBD1 matching over 7 bases. Per the germline V gene, CDR1 is PRHDT and CDR2 is FYEKMQ (reference sequence). The CDR3 is made up of 15 amino acids. With V trimmed by 0 bases and J by 3 bases, 4 bases remained unmatched. CDR3 residues: CASSLGTGRHTEAFF. The CDR3 coding sequence is TGTGCCAGCAGCTTAGGGACAGGGAGGCACACTGAAGCTTTCTTT.

The chain combines TRBV6-6 with TRBJ2-3; 9 bases are a match to TRBD1. The trim removed 6 bases at V and 1 base at J, leaving 5 bases unmatched. Germline V gene data show CDR1 as MNHNY and CDR2 as SVGAGI (reference sequence). CDR3 size: 15 residues. The CDR3 loop reads CASSQQGAGTDTQYF. CDR3 DNA: TGTGCCAGCAGCCAACAGGGGGCGGGCACAGATACGCAGTATTTT.

The chain links TRBV25-1 to TRBJ2-7, with D possibly being TRBD1 (6 bases). The germline CDR1 and CDR2 sequences are MGHDK and SYGVNS. V lost 8 bases and J 2 bases, leaving 13 bases between the germline ends. This CDR3 comprises 13 residues. Written as DNA, the CDR3 is TGTGCCAGCGCCGGGACACCTACCTACGAGCAGTACTTC. Amino acid sequence: CASAGTPTYEQYF.

The chain uses TRBV29-1 and TRBJ1-6; tentatively, D is TRBD1 (6 bases). Deletions cut 7 bases from V and 7 bases from J, with 14 bases between. CDR1 is SQVTM, CDR2 ANQGSEA, per germline. The CDR3 length is 13 residues. This CDR3 is CSALSGANSPLHF. The CDR3 nucleotides read TGCAGCGCCTTGTCAGGGGCGAATTCACCCCTCCACTTT.

This chain links TRBV21-1 with TRBJ2-2; the table's D call, TRBD1, was not checked against the DNA. TRBV21-1 represents a pseudogene. The CDR3 contains 18 residues. The CDR3 reads CASSPRQGAKGHTGELFF. CDR3 DNA sequence: TGTGCCAGCAGCCCCCGACAGGGTGCAAAGGGACACACCGGGGAGCTGTTTTTT.

This clone appeared once. CDR3 DNA sequence: TGCAGCGTTGGTGGGGGGGACACTGAAGCTTTCTTT. Encoded protein: CSVGGGDTEAFF. The rearrangement links TRBV29-1 to TRBJ1-1, with a tentative D call TRBD1 (5 bases). The germline V and J ends were trimmed by 4 bases and 3 bases, with 9 bases remaining between them. This CDR3 comprises 12 residues. CDR1 SQVTM and CDR2 ANQGSEA come from the germline V gene.

The chain combines TRBV18 with TRBJ2-7; the match to TRBD1 covers 9 bases. The CDR3 is made up of 15 amino acids. Germline CDR1 is KGHSH and CDR2 is LQKENI. V trimming: 3 bases; J trimming: 4 bases; junction bases outside the gene matches: 7. CDR3 DNA: TGTGCCAGCTCACCGGTTCAGGGACAGGGTTACGAGCAGTACTTC. Its protein is CASSPVQGQGYEQYF.

CDR3 in amino acids: CASSSLTSGSLAKNIQYF. DNA for the CDR3: TGTGCCAGCAGCAGCCTGACTAGCGGGTCCCTAGCCAAAAACATTCAGTACTTC. V gene TRBV21-1 combines with J gene TRBJ2-4; no check of the table's D call, TRBD2, against the DNA was made. TRBV21-1 is termed a pseudogene. This CDR3 region has 18 residues.

This clone has just one count. J is TRBJ2-7 and V is TRBV7-6; D may be TRBD1 (5 bases). Trimming cost V 1 base and J 3 bases, with 13 bases left between them. The CDR3 is 15 residues long. The germline CDR1 and CDR2 sequences are SGHVS and FNYEAQ. The CDR3 protein is CASSLGGGGFYEQYF. The CDR3 region has the DNA TGTGCCAGCAGCTTAGGGGGCGGCGGCTTCTACGAGCAGTACTTC.